The following is a T cell receptor (beta chain) sequence with its context. The clone's antigen remains unknown. No much larger clone is present one base from it, and per-base qualities are unavailable. Receptors were amplified or captured by the immunoSEQ multiplex PCR assay. This is the immuneACCESS table as TCRdb keeps it, with only in-frame sequences that have V and J called. A part of the clones is gone; compared with another copy, unresolved V genes explain less than half, and the rest is unexplained. This sample has tens of thousands of clones in its table, and around three quarters of those were observed once. 5.8% of the sample lies in the top ten. The record originates from a study of Siglec-9 on CD8 T cells in melanoma (dated by TCRdb to about 2019). About the study as a whole: The study investigated Siglec-9 expression on CD8+ T cells and the role of Siglec-9 in regulating T cells in the melanoma tumor microenvironment. On the study overall, not on this receptor specifically: According to the report, an effector memory CD8+ T-cell subset that seemed to build up inside melanoma tumors was both marked and regulated by Siglec-9.

CDR1 and CDR2, looked up from the germline V gene, are SGHVS and FNYEAQ. The CDR3, cysteine through phenylalanine, is 15 amino acids long. Just CDR3 DNA is preserved here, 45 bases in frame from base 1. V ends up 5 bases short and J 2 bases short, with an unmatched junction base count of 8. The TCR was taken from a human donor in good health. The chain is made from TRBV7-6 and TRBJ1-2, with 7 middle bases fitting TRBD1. Sequencing was performed on Siglec-9- CD8+ T cells sorted from blood. Sample cell subset or site, as interpreted from the label and publication: CD8 T cells lacking Siglec-9. The CDR3 reads CASSPSPTGNYGYTF. The bases are TGTGCCAGCAGCCCCTCCCCGACAGGGAACTATGGCTACACCTTC.